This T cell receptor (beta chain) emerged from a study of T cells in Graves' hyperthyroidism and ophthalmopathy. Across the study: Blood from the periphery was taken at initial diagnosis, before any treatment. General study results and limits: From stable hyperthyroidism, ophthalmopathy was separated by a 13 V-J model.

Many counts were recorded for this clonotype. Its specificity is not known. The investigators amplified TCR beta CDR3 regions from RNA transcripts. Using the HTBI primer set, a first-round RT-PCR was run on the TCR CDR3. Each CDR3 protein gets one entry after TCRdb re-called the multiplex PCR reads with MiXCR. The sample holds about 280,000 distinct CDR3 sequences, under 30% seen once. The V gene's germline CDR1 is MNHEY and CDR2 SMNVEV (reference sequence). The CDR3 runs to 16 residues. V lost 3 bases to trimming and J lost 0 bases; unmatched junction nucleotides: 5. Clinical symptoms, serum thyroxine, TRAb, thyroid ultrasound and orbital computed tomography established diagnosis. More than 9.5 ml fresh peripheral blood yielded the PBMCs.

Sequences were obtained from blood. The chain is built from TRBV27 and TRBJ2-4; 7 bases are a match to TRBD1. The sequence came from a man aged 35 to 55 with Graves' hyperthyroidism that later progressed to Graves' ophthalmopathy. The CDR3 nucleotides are TGTGCCAGCAGTTTGCCAGGGGGTTTAGCCAAAAACATTCAGTACTTC. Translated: CASSLPGGLAKNIQYF.